This T cell receptor beta chain was recovered during a study of cytomegalovirus exposure and HLA in healthy donors. Across the whole study: Of all 400 or so donors who were genotyped, roughly 81% belonged to the Caucasian-associated ancestry cluster. General study results and limits: Sequencing depth roughly uniform across donors was assumed in presence/absence analyses.

The sample holds a few counts of this clone. Its antigen remains unidentified. Germline CDR1 SGHVS, CDR2 FQNEAQ. The length of the CDR3 is 15 residues. V lost 1 base and J lost 5, with 14 bases in between. Healthy bone marrow donors made up the donor group. There were likely unrecorded immune exposures, though donors were nominally healthy when sampled. Both 60 Vbeta primers and 13 Jbeta primers went into the PCR. Produced via immunoSEQ multiplex PCR; TCRdb's table is partial and in-frame only. The sample has 150,000 to 200,000 clones; 80% to 90% are singletons. This clonotype was obtained from a woman aged 18-35 years in good health and CMV-seronegative. The gene calls are TRBV7-8 and TRBJ2-5; perhaps TRBD1 as D (5 bases). Sequencing input: PBMCs. CDR3 region: CASSLVKGRRETQYF. Written as DNA, the CDR3 is TGTGCCAGCAGCTTAGTAAAGGGGCGGCGGGAGACCCAGTACTTC.